This note documents a single TCR beta chain sequence. This clonotype has ten or more counts. The antigen it binds to is not known. There are no base qualities to consult, and no much larger clone falls within one base. The data stem from a study of CD8 T cells in ankylosing spondylitis (dated by TCRdb to the late 2010s). As for the study more broadly: T cell receptor beta repertoires were profiled in healthy donors and ankylosing spondylitis patients so that disease-linked TCR variants could be found. In total, the full study cohort was made up of about 99 healthy donors and 25 to 30 ankylosing spondylitis patients. Peripheral blood was sampled, and synovial fluid was also collected from ankylosing spondylitis patients. What the study reported, not specific to this receptor: The disease-linked clones had a CD8+ phenotype and were found at relatively low frequencies in peripheral blood. Some of the motif variants had been reported before in the synovial fluid and blood of reactive arthritis patients, a finding that suggests common disease-initiation mechanisms. Significant enrichment of the disease-linked clones was reported in matched synovial fluid samples from ankylosing spondylitis patients. A TCR beta motif made up of seven or eight highly homologous amino acid variants appeared to be characteristic of blood from ankylosing spondylitis patients.

TCRdb names Illumina HiSeq 2500 as the instrument used. Quantitative 5'-RACE with molecular barcodes was the method used to prepare the TCR beta libraries. On the authors' methods: A new computational method based on a probabilistic model of VDJ rearrangement was used to identify disease-linked TCR variants. TCRdb reanalyzed the raw reads on its own, using fastp at Q25 for trimming and MiXCR for clone calling, and kept in-frame beta chains. Records with the same CDR3 protein are collapsed into one entry carrying the most frequent genes and DNA. These V and J calls rely on TCRdb rather than the paper's analysis. This sample gives around 120,000 distinct CDR3 sequences in total; roughly 8.8% of them show up just once. The ten largest clonotypes hold roughly 3.3% of the sample. From cysteine to phenylalanine, the CDR3 is 14 amino acids long. Left in the record is the CDR3 DNA by itself, 42 bases read in frame from the first base. The junction shows trimming of 5 bases on V and 2 bases on J, plus 13 bases between the germline ends.

The sequence was obtained from a male donor with ankylosing spondylitis or in good health (not recorded which). This receptor chain uses TRBV12-3 or TRBV12-4 and TRBJ2-7; 7 matching bases give a weak D call of TRBD1. The sequencing sample was made of blood, either unsorted or a sorted T cell fraction (not recorded which). The nucleotide sequence is TGTGCCAGCAGTCTCCAGGGGGGCGCCTACGAGCAGTACTTC. Translation gives CASSLQGGAYEQYF.